These 32 T cell receptor beta chains originate from one sample sequenced in a study of blood T cell repertoires in COVID-19. The method was immunoSEQ multiplex PCR; TCRdb's version includes in-frame clones alone and lacks a portion of them. Counted here are around 37,000 clones, more than 70% occurring once; the ten biggest clones make up over 2%. The specimen sequenced was peripheral blood. These receptors all come from a human donor in a cohort sampled during active COVID-19.

The J gene is TRBJ2-1, the V gene TRBV3-1 (or the pseudogene TRBV3-2), with 14 positions matching TRBD2. Germline-derived CDR1 and CDR2 are LGHDT and YNNKEL (reference sequence). This CDR3 comprises 15 residues. The trim removed 4 bases at V and 9 bases at J, leaving 5 bases unmatched. CDR3 in amino acids: CASSPRTSGGIEQFF. The CDR3 DNA reads as TGTGCCAGCAGCCCGCGGACTAGCGGGGGGATTGAGCAGTTCTTC.

In DNA form, the CDR3 reads TGTGCCAGCAGCCAAGATAGCACAGGACCCTCACCCCTCCACTTT. Translated, it gives CASSQDSTGPSPLHF. The V call is TRBV3-1 (or the pseudogene TRBV3-2), the J call TRBJ1-6; D might be TRBD1 (5 bases). Germline V gene sequence: CDR1 LGHDT, CDR2 YNNKEL (reference sequence). The CDR3 loop spans 15 amino acids. Deletions cut 0 bases from V and 10 bases from J, with 13 bases between.

This chain links TRBV19 with TRBJ1-5, with 9 positions matching TRBD1. The CDR3 length is 16 residues. V gave up 5 bases and J gave up 4 bases; unmatched junction bases: 9. The germline gives CDR1 LNHDA, CDR2 SQIVND (reference sequence). The CDR3 coding sequence is TGTGCCAGTAGTCTACAGGGGGCGTTAGGGAATCAGCCCCAGCATTTT. Encoded protein: CASSLQGALGNQPQHF.

This chain joins TRBV2 and TRBJ1-4; D gene ambiguous. CDR1 is SNHLY and CDR2 is FYNNEI in the germline V gene. The CDR3 has 14 residues. Trimming stripped 8 bases from V and 8 bases from J, with 18 bases between. The DNA for the CDR3 is TGTGCCAGCGTAGTCGGGATCTCTGGGGAAAAACTGTTTTTT. Residues: CASVVGISGEKLFF.

The chain links TRBV7-9 to TRBJ2-5; D is uncertain. The ends were cut back, 3 bases at V and 5 bases at J, with 4 bases in the middle. This CDR3 spans 11 amino acids. Germline V CDR1 and CDR2: SEHNR, FQNEAQ (reference sequence). In nucleotides, the CDR3 is TGTGCCAGCAGCTTCGGTGAGACCCAGTACTTC. Translation gives CASSFGETQYF.

This clone was detected only a few times. This sequence joins TRBV11-1 and TRBJ2-2; the D gene is possibly TRBD2 (5 bases). The CDR3 contains 15 residues. The V end lost 2 bases, the J end lost 7 bases, and 14 bases lay between the germline ends. Germline-derived CDR1 and CDR2 are SGHAT and FQDESV (reference sequence). In DNA form, the CDR3 reads TGTGCCAGCAGCTTATCTCCAGCCCGGGGCGGGGAGCTGTTTTTT. It codes for CASSLSPARGGELFF.

The rearrangement joins TRBV10-3 to TRBJ1-1, with D possibly being TRBD1 (5 bases). There are 12 residues in the CDR3. V was clipped by 4 bases and J by 10 bases, with 13 bases between them. Germline CDR1 is ENHRY and CDR2 is SYGVKD. This chain's CDR3 is CAISAVGGVAFF. The CDR3 DNA is TGTGCCATCAGTGCGGTGGGGGGGGTAGCTTTCTTT.

In this sample, this clone turned up once. The chain combines TRBV30 with TRBJ1-6; TRBD1 matches at 7 bases. The CDR3 is made up of 13 amino acids. In germline, CDR1 is GTSNPN, CDR2 SVGIG (reference sequence). The CDR3 protein is CARQGGYNSPLHF. The CDR3 DNA reads TGTGCTCGACAGGGTGGCTATAATTCACCCCTCCACTTT.

The rearrangement uses TRBV11-3 and TRBJ2-3; 8 bases are shared with TRBD2. This CDR3 has 16 residues. Germline values: CDR1 SGHNT, CDR2 YENEEA. With V trimmed by 7 bases and J by 2 bases, 11 bases remained unmatched. CDR3 loop: CASTEGSGETTDTQYF. The CDR3 DNA is TGTGCCAGCACCGAAGGTAGCGGGGAGACCACAGATACGCAGTATTTT.

CDR3 in DNA: TGTGCCAGCAGCGTATTGTCTAGCGGGGGGTTGAATGAGCAGTTCTTC. It is translated as CASSVLSSGGLNEQFF. The rearrangement uses TRBV9 and TRBJ2-1, with 11 bases that match TRBD2. The length of the CDR3 is 16 residues. Germline trimming cut 1 base from V and 7 bases from J; bases unmatched to any gene: 7. Germline V gene data show CDR1 as SGDLS and CDR2 as YYNGEE.

The chain links TRBV6-5 to TRBJ2-5; 9 nucleotides agree with TRBD1. Germline CDR1 and CDR2: MNHEY and SVGAGI. Losses at the gene ends were 0 bases for V and 2 bases for J; bases not matched to a gene: 1. The CDR3 loop spans 15 amino acids. The CDR3: CASSYSGTGQETQYF. The CDR3, as DNA: TGTGCCAGCAGTTACTCCGGGACAGGGCAAGAGACCCAGTACTTC.

This clone was seen a single time. The V gene is TRBV10-1, the J gene TRBJ2-2, with TRBD2 matching over 8 bases. The V and J ends lost 2 bases and 2 bases, in that order; junction bases with no gene match: 4. This CDR3 is 16 amino acids long. Germline CDR1 reads WNHNN; CDR2 reads SYGVQD (reference sequence). The CDR3 DNA follows: TGCGCCAGCAGTGAGACCGGGGGGGTAAACACCGGGGAGCTGTTTTTT. This codes for CASSETGGVNTGELFF.

The rearrangement uses TRBV11-2 and TRBJ2-7, with 14 bases fitting TRBD2. This CDR3 has 15 amino acids. Germline CDR1 and CDR2: SGHAT and FQNNGV. V trimming: 5 bases; J trimming: 2 bases; junction bases outside the gene matches: 2. CDR3 in amino acids: CASSRTSGGTYEQYF. The CDR3 DNA follows: TGTGCCAGCAGCCGGACTAGCGGGGGGACCTACGAGCAGTACTTC.

V gene TRBV5-1 combines with J gene TRBJ1-2, with 10 bases fitting TRBD1. Germline lookup yields CDR1 SGHRS and CDR2 YFSETQ. J was trimmed by 4 bases and V by 7 bases; bases with no gene match: 16. This CDR3 has 17 amino acids. As DNA, the CDR3 is TGCGCCAGCGGCACACCCGACAGGGGGCAAGGGAGCTATGGCTACACCTTC. It codes for CASGTPDRGQGSYGYTF.

This clone was seen once. The chain recombines TRBV2 with TRBJ2-7, with D possibly TRBD1 on 6 matching bases. Trimming took off 6 bases at V and 6 bases at J, with 12 bases between the two ends. From germline, CDR1 is SNHLY and CDR2 FYNNEI. This CDR3 region has 12 residues. CDR3 DNA: TGTGCCAGCAGCCCGACAGGTGCCGAGCAGTACTTC. It specifies CASSPTGAEQYF. Complete variable domain (other parts from reference TRBV2 and TRBJ2-7): EPEVTQTPSHQVTQMGQEVILRCVPISNHLYFYWYRQILGQKVEFLVSFYNNEISEKSEIFDDQFSVERPDGSNFTLKIRSTKLEDSAMYFCASSPTGAEQYFGPGTRLTVT.

As DNA, the CDR3 is TGTGCCAGCACGACAATTTGGACAGGGGGGGGCCAAGAGACCCAGTACTTC. This encodes CASTTIWTGGGQETQYF. The rearrangement joins TRBV28 to TRBJ2-5; 10 positions agree with TRBD1. With V trimmed by 7 bases and J by 1 base, 12 bases remained unmatched. Germline values: CDR1 MDHEN, CDR2 SYDVKM. The CDR3 length is 17 residues.

The genes are TRBV7-3 and TRBJ1-1; D may be TRBD1 (6 bases). The CDR3 loop spans 16 amino acids. Germline V lookup: CDR1 SGHTA, CDR2 FQGTGA. V was trimmed by 4 bases and J by 1 base, leaving 16 bases between them. The DNA of the CDR3 is TGTGCCAGCAGCTGTTTCATCGGGGGGCCGAACACTGAAGCTTTCTTT. Protein: CASSCFIGGPNTEAFF.

The V and J genes are TRBV5-1 and TRBJ2-7, with no clear D. This CDR3 has 14 residues. V was trimmed by 4 bases and J by 0 bases, leaving 11 bases between them. CDR1 is SGHRS and CDR2 is YFSETQ in the germline V gene. CDR3 sequence: CASSLDGHSYEQYF. In nucleotides, the CDR3 is TGCGCCAGCAGCCTGGACGGTCACTCCTACGAGCAGTACTTC.

The genes are TRBV5-1 and TRBJ1-2, with D unresolved. V gave up 0 bases and J gave up 1 base, with 7 bases separating them. The CDR3 is 14 residues long. Germline CDR1 reads SGHRS; CDR2 reads YFSETQ. CDR3 residues: CASSLESVNYGYTF. In DNA form, the CDR3 reads TGCGCCAGCAGCTTGGAGTCGGTTAACTATGGCTACACCTTC.

This chain's CDR3 is CASSEGQGDTGELFF. In nucleotides, the CDR3 is TGCGCCAGCAGCGAGGGACAGGGGGACACCGGGGAGCTGTTTTTT. V and J are TRBV5-1 and TRBJ2-2, with TRBD1 identical over 11 bases. The germline gives CDR1 SGHRS, CDR2 YFSETQ. The length of the CDR3 is 15 residues. Trimming at V came to 4 bases and at J to 3 bases, leaving 2 bases not matched to a gene.

This chain uses TRBV7-3 with TRBJ2-1, with 12 bases that match TRBD2. The ends lost 2 bases at V and 2 bases at J; junction bases unmatched: 4. The V gene's germline CDR1 is SGHTA and CDR2 FQGTGA. This CDR3 spans 17 amino acids. The CDR3 nucleotides read TGTGCCAGCAGCTTACTCCCTAGCGGGGGGGCCTACAATGAGCAGTTCTTC. Protein: CASSLLPSGGAYNEQFF.

This chain links TRBV3-1 (or the pseudogene TRBV3-2) with TRBJ1-2; D gene ambiguous. The CDR3 is made up of 17 amino acids. Germline CDR1 reads LGHDT; CDR2 reads YNNKEL (reference sequence). V dropped 0 bases and J dropped 1 base, with 15 bases sitting between them. The CDR3 nucleotides read TGTGCCAGCAGCCAAGACCTCTGGGAGCAAAGTAACTATGGCTACACCTTC. Its protein product is CASSQDLWEQSNYGYTF.

The chain recombines TRBV3-1 (or the pseudogene TRBV3-2) with TRBJ2-3; TRBD2 agrees at 13 bases. Per the germline V gene, CDR1 is LGHDT and CDR2 is YNNKEL (reference sequence). The ends lost 4 bases at V and 8 bases at J; junction bases unmatched: 9. This CDR3 is 16 amino acids long. The CDR3 spells CASSLGTSGARGTQYF. CDR3 in DNA: TGTGCCAGCAGCCTGGGGACTAGCGGGGCGAGGGGTACGCAGTATTTT.

The chain carries TRBV2 and TRBJ1-3, with 9 bases matching TRBD1. Trimming cost V 2 bases and J 4 bases; bases outside gene matches: 9. CDR3 length: 17 residues. Germline CDR1 SNHLY, CDR2 FYNNEI. The CDR3 bases are TGTGCCAGCAGTGAATGGGGGGACAGGGTCTCAGGAAACACCATATATTTT. Translating it yields CASSEWGDRVSGNTIYF.

V usage is TRBV19 and J usage is TRBJ2-1; TRBD2 aligns across 10 bases. This CDR3 region has 14 residues. Germline trimming cut 6 bases from V and 3 bases from J; bases unmatched to any gene: 2. Germline CDR1 reads LNHDA; CDR2 reads SQIVND (reference sequence). This CDR3 reads CASRKRGGYNEQFF. The CDR3 region has the DNA TGTGCCAGTAGGAAGCGGGGGGGCTACAATGAGCAGTTCTTC.

The rearrangement uses TRBV5-1 and TRBJ2-5; 7 bases align to TRBD1. Germline loops: CDR1 SGHRS, CDR2 YFSETQ. V lost 3 bases to trimming and J lost 2 bases; unmatched junction nucleotides: 4. The CDR3 covers 14 residues. The CDR3 bases are TGCGCCAGCAGCTCGGGACAGCTACAAGAGACCCAGTACTTC. Amino acid sequence: CASSSGQLQETQYF.

The V gene is TRBV7-9, the J gene TRBJ2-3, with 7 bases aligning to TRBD1. The J segment lost 0 bases and the V segment lost 6 bases, leaving 15 bases of the junction unmatched. The CDR3 is 18 residues long. Germline CDR1 is SEHNR and CDR2 is FQNEAQ (reference sequence). The DNA for the CDR3 is TGTGCCAGCAGTCGAGGGGGCGCGATCACTCCTAGCACAGATACGCAGTATTTT. Translation gives CASSRGGAITPSTDTQYF.

V gene TRBV5-1 combines with J gene TRBJ1-3; no reliable D call. The CDR3 contains 16 residues. Looked up from germline, CDR1 is SGHRS and CDR2 is YFSETQ. V was pared by 4 bases and J by 0 bases, with 14 bases between. In DNA, the CDR3 is TGCGCCAGCAGCCTGACGAACCGGGACTCTGGAAACACCATATATTTT. Amino acid sequence: CASSLTNRDSGNTIYF.

To note about this clone: The junction and the germline gene differ at one end; a read error may be behind it. The chain links TRBV2 to TRBJ2-7, with D maybe TRBD1 (7 bases). In germline, CDR1 is SNHLY, CDR2 FYNNEI. The CDR3 runs 13 residues. CDR3 in amino acids: CASSPGQKGLLVF. DNA of the CDR3: TGTGCCAGCAGTCCGGGACAGAAAGGACTACTGGTCTTC.

V gene TRBV14 combines with J gene TRBJ2-7, with 8 nucleotides matching TRBD1. Trimming at V came to 6 bases and at J to 5 bases, leaving 6 bases not matched to a gene. In germline, CDR1 is SGHDN, CDR2 FVKESK. CDR3 size: 13 residues. CDR3 region: CASRRTGSHEQYF. DNA for the CDR3: TGTGCCAGCAGGCGGACAGGGTCTCACGAGCAGTACTTC.

The chain joins TRBV6-4 to TRBJ2-1; 9 bases match TRBD2. The J segment lost 13 bases and the V segment lost 3 bases, leaving 7 bases of the junction unmatched. The CDR3 runs to 13 residues. Per the germline V gene, CDR1 is MRHNA and CDR2 is SNTAGT. Written as DNA, the CDR3 is TGTGCCAGCAGTGAAGGGAGCGGGGGGACCCAGTTCTTC. It specifies CASSEGSGGTQFF.

This chain uses TRBV28 with TRBJ2-1; 7 nucleotides agree with TRBD2. V lost 4 bases and J lost 7; bases outside the gene matches: 10. The CDR3 extends over 15 amino acids. The V gene's germline CDR1 is MDHEN and CDR2 SYDVKM. CDR3 DNA sequence: TGTGCCAGCAGTTCCGGGACTACCTTTGGGAATGAGCAGTTCTTC. This codes for CASSSGTTFGNEQFF.